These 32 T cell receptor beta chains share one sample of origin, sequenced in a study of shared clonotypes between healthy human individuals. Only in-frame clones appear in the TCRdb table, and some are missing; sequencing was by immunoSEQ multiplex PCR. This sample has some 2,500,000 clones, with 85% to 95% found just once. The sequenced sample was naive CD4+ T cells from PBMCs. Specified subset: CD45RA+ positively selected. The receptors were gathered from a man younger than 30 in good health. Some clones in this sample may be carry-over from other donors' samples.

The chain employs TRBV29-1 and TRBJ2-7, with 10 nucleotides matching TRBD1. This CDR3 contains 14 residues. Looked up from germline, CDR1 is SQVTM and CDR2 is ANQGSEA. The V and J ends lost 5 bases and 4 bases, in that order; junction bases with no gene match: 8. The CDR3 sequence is CSVSPGQGRYEQYF. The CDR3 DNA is TGCAGCGTTAGCCCGGGACAGGGGAGGTACGAGCAGTACTTC.

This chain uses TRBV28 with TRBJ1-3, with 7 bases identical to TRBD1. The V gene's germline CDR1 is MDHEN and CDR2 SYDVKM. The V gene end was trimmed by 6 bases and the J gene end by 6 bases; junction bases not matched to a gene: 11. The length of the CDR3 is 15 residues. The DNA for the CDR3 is TGTGCCAGCAGCCCCGGGCGACAGGGAGCAAACACCATATATTTT. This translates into CASSPGRQGANTIYF.

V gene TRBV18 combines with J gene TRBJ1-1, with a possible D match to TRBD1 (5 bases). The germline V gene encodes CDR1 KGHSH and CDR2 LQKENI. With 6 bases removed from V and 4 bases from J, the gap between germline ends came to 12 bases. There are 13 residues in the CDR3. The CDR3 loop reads CASSLRGVTEAFF. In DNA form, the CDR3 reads TGTGCCAGCTCTTTGAGAGGGGTCACTGAAGCTTTCTTT.

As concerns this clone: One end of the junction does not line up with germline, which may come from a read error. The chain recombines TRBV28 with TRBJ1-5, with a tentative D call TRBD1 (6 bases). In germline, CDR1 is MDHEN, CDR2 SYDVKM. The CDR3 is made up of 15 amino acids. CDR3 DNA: TGTGCCAGCAATTTAAGGGGGAGCGGCAATCAGCCCCAGCATTTT. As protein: CASNLRGSGNQPQHF.

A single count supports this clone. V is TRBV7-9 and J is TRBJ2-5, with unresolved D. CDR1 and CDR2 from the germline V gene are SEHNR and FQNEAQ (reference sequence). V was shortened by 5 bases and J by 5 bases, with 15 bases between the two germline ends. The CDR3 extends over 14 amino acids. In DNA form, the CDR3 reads TGTGCCAGCAGCCCGGGCAGGTCCGGGGAGACCCAGTACTTC. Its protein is CASSPGRSGETQYF. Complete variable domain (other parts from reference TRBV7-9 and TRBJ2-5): DTGVSQNPRHKITKRGQNVTFRCDPISEHNRLYWYRQTLGQGPEFLTYFQNEAQLEKSRLLSDRFSAERPKGSFSTLEIQRTEQGDSAMYLCASSPGRSGETQYFGPGTRLLVL.

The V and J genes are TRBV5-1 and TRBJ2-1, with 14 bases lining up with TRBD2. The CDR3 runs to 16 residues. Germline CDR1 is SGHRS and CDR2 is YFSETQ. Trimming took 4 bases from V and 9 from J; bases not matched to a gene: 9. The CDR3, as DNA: TGCGCCAGCAGCCCACTGGGACTAGCGGGAGTGCCTGAGCAGTTCTTC. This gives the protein CASSPLGLAGVPEQFF.

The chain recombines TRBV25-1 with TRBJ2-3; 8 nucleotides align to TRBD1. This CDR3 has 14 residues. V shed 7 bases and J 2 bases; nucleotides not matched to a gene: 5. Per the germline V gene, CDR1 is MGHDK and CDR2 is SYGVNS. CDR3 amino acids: CASTGTGATDTQYF. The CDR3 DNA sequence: TGTGCCAGCACCGGGACAGGAGCCACAGATACGCAGTATTTT.

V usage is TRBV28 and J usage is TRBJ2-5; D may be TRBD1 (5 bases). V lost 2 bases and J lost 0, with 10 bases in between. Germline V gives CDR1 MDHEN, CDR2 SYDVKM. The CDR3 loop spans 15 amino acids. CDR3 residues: CASSLRQLYQETQYF. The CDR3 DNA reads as TGTGCCAGCAGTTTACGACAGTTGTACCAAGAGACCCAGTACTTC.

The CDR3 sequence: CASSQGVGYYYGYTF. CDR3 sequence (DNA): TGCGCCAGCAGCCAAGGGGTCGGGTATTACTATGGCTACACCTTC. This chain joins TRBV4-3 and TRBJ1-2; unclear D gene. Trimming took off 1 base at V and 3 bases at J, with 12 bases between the two ends. This CDR3 comprises 15 residues. Germline V gene data show CDR1 as LGHNA and CDR2 as YSLEER.

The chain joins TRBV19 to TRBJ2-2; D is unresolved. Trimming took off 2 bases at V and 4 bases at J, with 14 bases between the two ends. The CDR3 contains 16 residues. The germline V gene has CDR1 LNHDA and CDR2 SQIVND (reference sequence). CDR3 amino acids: CASSILSPTLTGELFF. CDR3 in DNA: TGTGCCAGTAGTATACTCAGTCCGACGCTCACCGGGGAGCTGTTTTTT.

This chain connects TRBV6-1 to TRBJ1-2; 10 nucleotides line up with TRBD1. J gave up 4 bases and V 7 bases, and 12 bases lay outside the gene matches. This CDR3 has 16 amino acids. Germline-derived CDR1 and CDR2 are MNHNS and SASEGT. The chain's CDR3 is CASIDRGLVSSYGYTF. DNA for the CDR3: TGTGCCAGCATTGACAGGGGGCTAGTCAGTAGCTATGGCTACACCTTC.

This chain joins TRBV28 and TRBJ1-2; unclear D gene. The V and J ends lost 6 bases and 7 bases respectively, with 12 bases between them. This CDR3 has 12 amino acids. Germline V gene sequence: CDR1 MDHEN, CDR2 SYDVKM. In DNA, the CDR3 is TGTGCCAGCAGCCCCGACGTGAGTGGCTACACCTTC. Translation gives CASSPDVSGYTF.

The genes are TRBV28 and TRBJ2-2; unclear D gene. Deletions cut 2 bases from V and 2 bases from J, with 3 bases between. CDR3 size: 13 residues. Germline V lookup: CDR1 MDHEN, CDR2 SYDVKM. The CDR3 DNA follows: TGTGCCAGCAGTTTAGTTAACACCGGGGAGCTGTTTTTT. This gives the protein CASSLVNTGELFF.

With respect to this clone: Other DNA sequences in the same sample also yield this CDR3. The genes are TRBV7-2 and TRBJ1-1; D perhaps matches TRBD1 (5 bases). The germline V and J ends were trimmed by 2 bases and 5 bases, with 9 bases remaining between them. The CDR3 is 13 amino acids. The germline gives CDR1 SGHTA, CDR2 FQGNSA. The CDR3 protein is CASSLSRVTEAFF. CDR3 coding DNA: TGTGCCAGCAGCTTAAGCAGGGTAACTGAAGCTTTCTTT.

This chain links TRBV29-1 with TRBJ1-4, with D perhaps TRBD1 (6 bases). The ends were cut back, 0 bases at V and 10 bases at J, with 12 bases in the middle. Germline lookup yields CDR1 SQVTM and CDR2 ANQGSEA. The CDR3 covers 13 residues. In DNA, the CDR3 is TGCAGCGTTGAAGATGGCGGGGGCACAAAACTGTTTTTT. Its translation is CSVEDGGGTKLFF.

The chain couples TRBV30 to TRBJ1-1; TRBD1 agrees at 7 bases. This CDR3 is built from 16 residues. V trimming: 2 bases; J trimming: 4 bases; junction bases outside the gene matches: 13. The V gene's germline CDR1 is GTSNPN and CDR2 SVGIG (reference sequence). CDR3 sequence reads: CAWSYRGVNMSTEAFF. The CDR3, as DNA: TGTGCCTGGAGTTACAGGGGCGTTAACATGAGCACTGAAGCTTTCTTT.

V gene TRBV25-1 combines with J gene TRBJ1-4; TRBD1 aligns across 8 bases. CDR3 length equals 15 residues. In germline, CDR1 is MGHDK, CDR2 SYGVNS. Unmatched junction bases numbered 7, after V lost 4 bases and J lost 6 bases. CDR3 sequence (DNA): TGTGCCAGCAGTGCGACAGGGGTCGTGTATGAAAAACTGTTTTTT. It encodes CASSATGVVYEKLFF.

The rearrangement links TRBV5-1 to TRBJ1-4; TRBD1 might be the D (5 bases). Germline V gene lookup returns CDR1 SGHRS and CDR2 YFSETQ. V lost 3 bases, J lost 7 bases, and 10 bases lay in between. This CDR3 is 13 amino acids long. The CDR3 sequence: CASSWTPGEKLFF. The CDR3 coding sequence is TGCGCCAGCAGCTGGACACCGGGTGAAAAACTGTTTTTT.

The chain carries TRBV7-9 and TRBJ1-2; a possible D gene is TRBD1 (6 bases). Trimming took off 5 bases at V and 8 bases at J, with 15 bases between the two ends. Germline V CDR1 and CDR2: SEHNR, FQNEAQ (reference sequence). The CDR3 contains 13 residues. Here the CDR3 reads CASSTGSVGGYTF. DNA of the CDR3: TGTGCCAGCAGCACAGGGTCAGTGGGCGGCTACACCTTC. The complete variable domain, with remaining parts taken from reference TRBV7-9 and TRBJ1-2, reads DTGVSQNPRHKITKRGQNVTFRCDPISEHNRLYWYRQTLGQGPEFLTYFQNEAQLEKSRLLSDRFSAERPKGSFSTLEIQRTEQGDSAMYLCASSTGSVGGYTFGSGTRLTVV.

In DNA, the CDR3 is TGTGCCAGCAGTGACTCGGTAGGTGGCACTGAAGCTTTCTTT. Amino acid sequence: CASSDSVGGTEAFF. The chain links TRBV6-4 to TRBJ1-1, with unresolved D. The length of the CDR3 is 14 residues. CDR1 and CDR2 (germline): MRHNA, SNTAGT. The germline V and J ends were trimmed by 0 bases and 4 bases, with 9 bases remaining between them.

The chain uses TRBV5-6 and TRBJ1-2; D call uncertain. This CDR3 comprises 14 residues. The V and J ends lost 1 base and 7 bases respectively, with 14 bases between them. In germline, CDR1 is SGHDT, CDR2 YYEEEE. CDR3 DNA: TGTGCCAGCAGCTTGTTCTCCGCTCGTAGTGGCTACACCTTC. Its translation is CASSLFSARSGYTF.

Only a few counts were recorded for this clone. CDR3 region: CASSKRTGEGGQPQHF. The CDR3 nucleotides read TGTGCCAGTAGTAAACGGACAGGGGAGGGAGGGCAGCCCCAGCATTTT. The chain has TRBV19 and TRBJ1-5, with TRBD1 matching over 9 bases. J lost 7 bases, V lost 4 bases, and 11 bases had no gene match. This CDR3 is 16 amino acids long. Germline V lookup: CDR1 LNHDA, CDR2 SQIVND (reference sequence).

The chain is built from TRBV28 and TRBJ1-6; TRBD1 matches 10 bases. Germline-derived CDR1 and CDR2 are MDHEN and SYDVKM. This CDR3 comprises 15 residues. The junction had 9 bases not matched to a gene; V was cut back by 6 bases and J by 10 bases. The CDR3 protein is CASSSGDRGNSPLHF. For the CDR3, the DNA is TGTGCCAGCAGCAGCGGGGACAGGGGAAACTCACCCCTCCACTTT.

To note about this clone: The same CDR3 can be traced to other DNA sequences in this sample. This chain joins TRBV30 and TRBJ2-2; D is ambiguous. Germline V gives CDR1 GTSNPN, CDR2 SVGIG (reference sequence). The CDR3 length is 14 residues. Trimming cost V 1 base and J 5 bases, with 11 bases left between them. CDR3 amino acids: CAWSEGRSTGELFF. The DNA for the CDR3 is TGTGCCTGGAGTGAAGGCAGGAGTACCGGGGAGCTGTTTTTT.

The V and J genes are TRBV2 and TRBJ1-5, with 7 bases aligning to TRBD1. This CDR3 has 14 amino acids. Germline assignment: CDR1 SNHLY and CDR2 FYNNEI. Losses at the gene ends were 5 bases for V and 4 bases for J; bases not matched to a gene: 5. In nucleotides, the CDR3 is TGTGCCAGCAGTCCTTCGACAGGGAATCAGCCCCAGCATTTT. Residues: CASSPSTGNQPQHF.

This CDR3 reads CASSFLGQGSTGELFF. CDR3 sequence (DNA): TGTGCCAGCAGTTTTCTAGGACAGGGAAGCACCGGGGAGCTGTTTTTT. J is TRBJ2-2 and V is TRBV28; 8 bases map to TRBD1. The CDR3 spans 16 residues. Germline assignment: CDR1 MDHEN and CDR2 SYDVKM. The trim removed 3 bases at V and 4 bases at J, leaving 7 bases unmatched.

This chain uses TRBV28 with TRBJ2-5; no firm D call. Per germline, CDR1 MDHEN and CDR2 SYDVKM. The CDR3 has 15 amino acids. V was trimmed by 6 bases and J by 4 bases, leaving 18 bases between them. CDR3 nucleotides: TGTGCCAGCAGCTCAACCCGGGCCCGTGCAGAGACCCAGTACTTC. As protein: CASSSTRARAETQYF.

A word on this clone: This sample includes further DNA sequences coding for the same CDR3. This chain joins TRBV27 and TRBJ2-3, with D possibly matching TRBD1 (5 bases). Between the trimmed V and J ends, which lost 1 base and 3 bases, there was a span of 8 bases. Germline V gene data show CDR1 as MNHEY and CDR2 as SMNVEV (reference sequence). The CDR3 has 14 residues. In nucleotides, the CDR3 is TGTGCCAGCAGTTTATGGGGCCCTACAGATACGCAGTATTTT. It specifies CASSLWGPTDTQYF.

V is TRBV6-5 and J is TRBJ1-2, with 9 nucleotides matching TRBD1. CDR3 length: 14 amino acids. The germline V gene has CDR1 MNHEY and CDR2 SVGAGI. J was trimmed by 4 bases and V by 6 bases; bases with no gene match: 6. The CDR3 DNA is TGTGCCAGCAGGGCGGACAGGGGAATCTATGGCTACACCTTC. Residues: CASRADRGIYGYTF.

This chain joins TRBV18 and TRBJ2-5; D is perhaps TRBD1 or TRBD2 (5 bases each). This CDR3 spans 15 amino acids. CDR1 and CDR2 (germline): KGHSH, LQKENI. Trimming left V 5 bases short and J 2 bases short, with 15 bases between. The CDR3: CASSTRGNSQETQYF. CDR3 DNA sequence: TGTGCCAGCTCAACTAGGGGAAACTCTCAAGAGACCCAGTACTTC.

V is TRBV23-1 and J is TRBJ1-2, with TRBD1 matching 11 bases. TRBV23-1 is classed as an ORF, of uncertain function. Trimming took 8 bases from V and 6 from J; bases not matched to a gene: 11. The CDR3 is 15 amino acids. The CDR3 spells CASHVKDRGPDGYTF. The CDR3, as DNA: TGCGCCAGCCATGTCAAGGACAGGGGGCCTGATGGCTACACCTTC.

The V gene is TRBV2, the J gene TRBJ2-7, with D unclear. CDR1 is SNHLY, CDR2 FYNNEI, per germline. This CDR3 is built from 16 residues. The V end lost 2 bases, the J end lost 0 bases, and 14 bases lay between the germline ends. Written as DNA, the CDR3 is TGTGCCAGCAGTGAAACCACTATGAGGAACTCCTACGAGCAGTACTTC. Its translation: CASSETTMRNSYEQYF.